This T cell receptor (beta chain) was sequenced in a study of vaccination effects on CD4 cells after COVID-19. Study-wide results and caveats: After vaccination, at late timepoints, clones induced by infection and by vaccine contracted markedly.

Profiling relied on immunoSEQ multiplex PCR, and the TCRdb table lists in-frame clones only, not all of them. The profile shows more than 35,000 clones, roughly 70% of them singletons. This clone is a singleton in its sample. Its specificity is unknown. In germline, CDR1 is SNHLY, CDR2 FYNNEI. The V segment lost 10 bases and the J segment 1 base; nucleotides outside the gene matches: 6. The CDR3 is 14 residues long. Peptide-pool stimulation followed by sequencing identified expanded antigen-specific CD4+ clonotypes in the ViraFEST assay. Culture lasted around eleven days before CD4+ T cell isolation. This person caught SARS-CoV-2 sometime from March to December 2020, and PCR testing confirmed the infection. A few million PBMC per well were cultured with 9 to 10 IU/ml IL-2 and approximately 10 ug/ml peptides.

This clonotype originated in a human donor who had a prior SARS-CoV-2 infection. The sequenced sample was CD4+ T cells from PBMCs cultured with a peptide pool, obtained before COVID-19 vaccination. J is TRBJ2-5 and V is TRBV2; 10 bases line up with TRBD2. CDR3 nucleotide sequence: TGTGCCACCAAGCGGACTAGCGGCCAAGAGACCCAGTACTTC. This codes for CATKRTSGQETQYF.